This TCR beta chain emerged from a study of cytomegalovirus exposure and HLA in healthy donors. Study-wide findings and caveats: The study assumed roughly uniform donor sequencing depth for presence/absence analyses.

Trimming took 6 bases from V and 1 from J; bases not matched to a gene: 2. This CDR3 spans 14 amino acids. The germline V gene has CDR1 GTSNPN and CDR2 SVGIG (reference sequence). Primers: 60 Vbeta forward and 13 Jbeta reverse. TCRdb keeps only in-frame clones here, not all; method: immunoSEQ multiplex PCR. The data contain 75,000 to 90,000 clones, 60% to 85% of them singletons. On this clone: Its antigen is still unknown.

Material for sequencing was PBMCs. This TCR was recovered from a male donor in good health and CMV-seropositive. This chain uses TRBV30 with TRBJ2-1; 11 positions match TRBD2. The CDR3 reads CACSGRESYNEQFF. The CDR3 nucleotides read TGTGCCTGTAGCGGGAGGGAATCCTACAATGAGCAGTTCTTC.